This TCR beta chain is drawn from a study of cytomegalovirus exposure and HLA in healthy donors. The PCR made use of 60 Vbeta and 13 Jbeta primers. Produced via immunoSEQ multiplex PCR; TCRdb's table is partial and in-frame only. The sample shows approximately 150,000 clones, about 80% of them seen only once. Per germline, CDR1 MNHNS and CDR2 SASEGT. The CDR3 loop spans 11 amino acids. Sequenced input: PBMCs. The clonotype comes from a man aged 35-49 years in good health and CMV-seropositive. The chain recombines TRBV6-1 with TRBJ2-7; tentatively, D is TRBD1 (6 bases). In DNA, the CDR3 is TGTGAAACACAGGGCGCCCACGAGCAGTACTTC. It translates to CETQGAHEQYF.